The clone carrying this T cell receptor (beta chain) was counted at least ten times. What it binds is unknown. This sample is drawn from a study of T cell repertoires in cytomegalovirus infection. Study-level background: The study used recently identified HLA-C-restricted and well-studied HLA-B-restricted CMV epitopes.

In TCRdb, the reads were re-called with MiXCR into one record per CDR3 protein. The sample records 140,000 to 150,000 distinct CDR3 sequences, roughly a third being singletons. The CDR3 loop spans 16 amino acids. Germline CDR1 is SGHVS and CDR2 is FQNEAQ. V lost 5 bases to trimming and J lost 1 base, with 15 bases between them. This clonotype originated in a human donor in good health (CMV status not recorded). Some clones in this sample may be carry-over from other donors' samples. The source material was CD8+ T cells from cultured PBMCs, sampled from culture after CMV antigen stimulation. The chain employs TRBV7-8 and TRBJ2-1, with D perhaps being TRBD1 or TRBD2 (5 bases each). CDR3 residues: CASSPGPWGSYNEQFF. CDR3 DNA: TGTGCCAGCAGCCCCGGCCCTTGGGGGTCCTACAATGAGCAGTTCTTC.